One and the same sample provided the 17 T cell receptor beta chains below, sequenced in a study of human T cells and chemical hapten exposure (dated by TCRdb to the early 2020s). Interpreted using the paper, the time point label stands for: patch test 2, 6 weeks after DPC sensitization. Interpreted using the paper, the treatment or condition label stands for: therapeutic diphenylcyclopropenone sensitization with weekly scalp DPC. The method was RACE. Instrument on record: NextSeq 500. The public sequencing data were trimmed at Q25 with fastp and processed into clonotypes with MiXCR by TCRdb, which kept only in-frame beta chains. Identical CDR3 proteins give one entry, which carries the most common genes and DNA. In all, the sample holds some 89,000 distinct CDR3 sequences, and about 10% of those were seen once. The top ten hold about 2.5% of the sample. The sequences come from whole blood, collected in connection with sensitization to the hapten diphenylcyclopropenone (DPC). These receptors were obtained from a young woman with alopecia areata. Some clones in this sample may be carry-over from other donors' samples.

This clonotype has ten or more counts. This chain uses TRBV29-1 with TRBJ1-1; unclear D gene. From germline, CDR1 is SQVTM and CDR2 ANQGSEA. With 6 bases removed from V and 7 bases from J, the gap between germline ends came to 15 bases. The length of the CDR3 is 12 residues. The CDR3 nucleotides read TGCAGCGTCGGAGAGTGGTCCGGTGAAGCTTTCTTT. Protein: CSVGEWSGEAFF.

This clonotype was detected many times. V and J are TRBV6-5 and TRBJ1-2; weak D call: TRBD1 (5 bases). Trimming removed 5 bases from V and 4 bases from J, with 11 bases in between. Germline assignment: CDR1 MNHEY and CDR2 SVGAGI. This CDR3 spans 13 amino acids. The CDR3 loop is CASSRQFSYGYTF. CDR3 nucleotides: TGTGCCAGCAGTCGACAGTTTAGCTATGGCTACACCTTC.

This sequence joins TRBV7-2 and TRBJ1-3; D remains unclear. Germline CDR1 SGHTA, CDR2 FQGNSA. The CDR3 is 11 residues long. V lost 5 bases and J 5 bases, leaving 4 bases between the germline ends. For the CDR3, the DNA is TGTGCCAGCAGCACCCGAAACACCATATATTTT. It specifies CASSTRNTIYF. Full variable domain (missing parts from reference TRBV7-2 and TRBJ1-3): GAGVSQSPSNKVTEKGKDVELRCDPISGHTALYWYRQSLGQGLEFLIYFQGNSAPDKSGLPSDRFSAERTGGSVSTLTIQRTQQEDSAVYLCASSTRNTIYFGEGSWLTVV.

This clonotype was seen ten or more times. The gene calls are TRBV20-1 and TRBJ1-2, with TRBD1 identical over 7 bases. Germline V gives CDR1 DFQATT, CDR2 SNEGSKA (reference sequence). CDR3 length: 13 amino acids. The J segment lost 2 bases and the V segment lost 5 bases, leaving 5 bases of the junction unmatched. CDR3 residues: CSARSTGNYGYTF. For the CDR3, the DNA is TGCAGTGCTCGTTCGACAGGGAACTATGGCTACACCTTC.

In its sample, this clonotype was seen a few times. The chain carries TRBV28 and TRBJ2-5; tentatively, D is TRBD2 (5 bases). The CDR3 has 10 amino acids. CDR1 is MDHEN and CDR2 is SYDVKM in the germline V gene. V lost 5 bases and J lost 10, with 8 bases in between. The CDR3 here is CASSNRDQYF. The CDR3 region has the DNA TGTGCCAGCAGTAACCGGGACCAGTACTTC.

A few counts support this clonotype. This chain links TRBV4-3 with TRBJ2-5, with D uncertain. Deletions cut 0 bases from V and 5 bases from J, with 13 bases between. The V gene's germline CDR1 is LGHNA and CDR2 YSLEER. The CDR3 contains 15 residues. The CDR3 spells CASSQDYSRMETQYF. As DNA, the CDR3 is TGCGCCAGCAGCCAAGATTATAGCAGGATGGAGACCCAGTACTTC.

Regarding this clonotype: A much larger clone differs by one base, so this may be a read error. The chain couples TRBV18 to TRBJ1-3; D is possibly TRBD1 (6 bases). Germline CDR1 reads KGHSH; CDR2 reads LQKENI. This CDR3 has 15 amino acids. CDR3 sequence: CANSPTQGSGNTIYF. The CDR3 coding sequence is TGTGCCAACTCACCAACACAGGGCTCTGGAAACACCATATATTTT. The variable domain in full, completed from reference TRBV18 and TRBJ1-3, reads NAGVMQNPRHLVRRRGQEARLRCSPMKGHSHVYWYRQLPEEGLKFMVYLQKENIIDESGMPKERFSAEFPKEGPSILRIQQVVRGDSAAYFCANSPTQGSGNTIYFGEGSWLTVV.

The genes are TRBV20-1 and TRBJ1-1; D may be TRBD1 (6 bases). CDR1 is DFQATT and CDR2 is SNEGSKA in the germline V gene (reference sequence). V gave up 0 bases and J gave up 6 bases, with 17 bases separating them. This CDR3 contains 15 residues. The chain's CDR3 is CSARDLTGSEAEAFF. CDR3 sequence (DNA): TGCAGTGCTAGAGATCTTACAGGGTCGGAGGCTGAAGCTTTCTTT.

The sample holds many counts of this clonotype. V usage is TRBV27 and J usage is TRBJ2-7; the D gene is possibly TRBD1 (5 bases). This CDR3 is 13 amino acids long. Trimming shortened V by 3 bases and J by 6 bases, and 12 bases separated the two germline ends. CDR1 MNHEY and CDR2 SMNVEV come from the germline V gene (reference sequence). The CDR3 nucleotides are TGTGCCAGCAGTTTTTCAGGGATGGGCGAGCAGTACTTC. Translating it yields CASSFSGMGEQYF.

This clonotype was seen repeatedly, ten times or more. The gene calls are TRBV4-3 and TRBJ2-1, with 8 bases that match TRBD2. The germline V gene encodes CDR1 LGHNA and CDR2 YSLEER. V lost 1 base, J lost 4 bases, and 3 bases stayed unmatched. The CDR3 extends over 15 amino acids. The CDR3: CASSQVTSGYNEQFF. CDR3 DNA: TGCGCCAGCAGCCAAGTAACTAGCGGATACAATGAGCAGTTCTTC.

This clonotype was counted between two and nine times. The chain joins TRBV29-1 to TRBJ2-5; unclear D gene. The CDR3 sequence is 10 residues long. Germline loops: CDR1 SQVTM, CDR2 ANQGSEA. V gave up 4 bases and J gave up 5 bases, with 5 bases separating them. CDR3 region: CSVAQETQYF. CDR3 nucleotide sequence: TGCAGCGTTGCCCAGGAGACCCAGTACTTC.

This clonotype was detected many times. The rearrangement links TRBV11-2 to TRBJ2-2; TRBD2 aligns across 8 bases. The germline gives CDR1 SGHAT, CDR2 FQNNGV. The CDR3 is 18 amino acids. V was clipped by 4 bases and J by 6 bases; unmatched bases: 16. The CDR3 here is CASSSIPMAGGSSGELFF. The CDR3 DNA is TGTGCCAGCAGCTCGATACCCATGGCGGGAGGTTCCTCCGGGGAGCTGTTTTTT. Drawing the rest from reference TRBV11-2 and TRBJ2-2, the complete variable domain is EAGVAQSPRYKIIEKRQSVAFWCNPISGHATLYWYQQILGQGPKLLIQFQNNGVVDDSQLPKDRFSAERLKGVDSTLKIQPAKLEDSAVYLCASSSIPMAGGSSGELFFGEGSRLTVL.

This clonotype was found many times. This chain links TRBV6-1 with TRBJ2-3; TRBD2 is a possible D gene (5 bases). Germline loops: CDR1 MNHNS, CDR2 SASEGT. The CDR3 loop spans 15 amino acids. Between the trimmed V and J ends, which lost 6 bases and 2 bases, there was a span of 15 bases. The CDR3 nucleotides read TGTGCCAGCAGCCGAGGTGCGGGTGTCACAGATACGCAGTATTTT. Amino acid sequence: CASSRGAGVTDTQYF.

This clonotype showed up many times. The gene calls are TRBV30 and TRBJ1-6, with unresolved D. V lost 2 bases, J lost 5 bases, and 7 bases lay in between. Germline V gives CDR1 GTSNPN, CDR2 SVGIG (reference sequence). The CDR3 has 13 residues. The CDR3 nucleotides are TGTGCCTGGAGTTTACGGGATAATTCACCCCTCCACTTT. Residues: CAWSLRDNSPLHF.

This clonotype has ten or more counts. The chain carries TRBV4-3 and TRBJ2-2; D possibly corresponds to TRBD1 (5 bases). This CDR3 spans 14 amino acids. Trimming shortened V by 9 bases and J by 1 base, and 12 bases separated the two germline ends. Germline CDR1 is LGHNA and CDR2 is YSLEER. The CDR3 nucleotides are TGCGCCAGTCGACAGACATTGAACACCGGGGAGCTGTTTTTT. Its translation is CASRQTLNTGELFF.

Ten or more counts support this clonotype. The chain links TRBV2 to TRBJ2-1; 9 nucleotides line up with TRBD1. The junction had 7 bases not matched to a gene; V was cut back by 7 bases and J by 6 bases. The CDR3 contains 14 residues. From germline, CDR1 is SNHLY and CDR2 FYNNEI. The CDR3 region has the DNA TGTGCCAGCAAGGGGACAGGGTCGGGCAATGAGCAGTTCTTC. It translates to CASKGTGSGNEQFF.

This clonotype was picked up many times. The chain carries TRBV12-3 or TRBV12-4 and TRBJ1-3; D possibly corresponds to TRBD1 (6 bases). There are 14 residues in the CDR3. Trimming removed 3 bases at V and 2 bases at J, with 8 bases between. As DNA, the CDR3 is TGTGCCAGCAGTTTGTGGGGGCCTGGAAACACCATATATTTT. Its protein product is CASSLWGPGNTIYF.